The present TCR beta chain was sequenced within a study of human T cells and chemical hapten exposure. Across the whole study: DPC at 2% was the sensitizing agent, placed on around 2 cm by around 2 cm of upper inner arm skin. The scalp of each patient received a weekly diphenylcyclopropenone dose for the full roughly 25-week study.

CDR3 length equals 15 residues. Trimming took off 5 bases at V and 0 bases at J, with 11 bases between the two ends. Per the germline V gene, CDR1 is SGHVS and CDR2 is FQNEAQ. The study, taken as a whole, reports: Expanded TCR counts at PT1 were positively correlated with the patch test score. Versus controls, expanded TCRs had significantly more large CDR3 similarity clusters.

Noted time point: patch test 2, 6 weeks after DPC sensitization. Treatment here: therapeutic diphenylcyclopropenone sensitization with weekly scalp DPC. Concerning this clonotype: Its antigen remains unidentified.

MiXCR was run by TCRdb on the RACE reads, yielding one entry per CDR3 protein. Here the sample spans a few hundred thousand distinct CDR3 sequences, 6% to 7% being singletons. The TCR sequence derives from a woman aged 18-30 years with alopecia areata. Some clones in this sample may be carry-over from other donors' samples. Here the sequenced sample was whole blood, taken in connection with sensitization to the hapten diphenylcyclopropenone (DPC). The genes are TRBV7-8 and TRBJ2-1; D remains unclear. The CDR3 nucleotides read TGTGCCAGCAGCCGCCATCGGAGCTCCTACAATGAGCAGTTCTTC. It codes for CASSRHRSSYNEQFF.